This T cell receptor (beta chain) was sequenced for a study of CD8 T cells in Susac syndrome (dated by TCRdb to about 2019). In the study overall: Among the Susac syndrome patients who were sequenced, clinically active disease was present in about six and clinical remission was observed in fewer than 10. Susac syndrome patients were therapy-naive, on corticosteroids (some also receiving IVIg), or on IVIg alone at blood withdrawal. The study used repertoire sequencing to test whether antigen drove CD8+ T cell activation and differentiation in Susac syndrome.

What the authors observed across the whole study: In the CD4+ T cell repertoire of Susac syndrome patients, clonal expansion was not detected. The number of individuals in the TCR sequencing and HLA analysis was recognized as being relatively small.

RNA was extracted with the RNeasy kit and roughly 0.45 to 1 ug was reverse transcribed using random hexamers. The immunoSEQ multiplex PCR assay, covering 54 Vbeta and 13 Jbeta segments, was used to amplify TCR beta CDR3 regions. PCR amplification bias was corrected using a synthetic template baseline for primer optimization and computational correction. Turning to the authors' computational methods: Reads were assigned to V, D and J genes according to IMGT and analyzed in immunoSEQ Analyzer, with only productive sequences retained. To calculate clonality, Shannon entropy was normalized by log2 of the number of productive unique sequences and then subtracted from one. For each patient and control, public and private clones were evaluated within the 100 most prevalent clones. Susac-specific clones were defined as absent from healthy and MS cohorts, over a thousand published viral clones and other ImmuneACCESS disease sequences. Through fastp at Q25 and MiXCR, TCRdb rebuilt clones from the public reads, retaining in-frame beta chains. Under each unique CDR3 protein, matching rows form one entry showing the most common genes and DNA. The V and J calls follow TCRdb's processing rather than the paper's. The sample table records about 240,000 distinct CDR3 sequences; almost 97% of these occur just once. The ten top clones hold approximately 0.094% of the sample.

High-throughput TCR beta sequencing profiled peripheral blood CD8+ and CD4+ T cells from healthy donors, Susac syndrome patients and multiple sclerosis patients. Susac syndrome patients met recently defined diagnostic criteria for definite or probable disease. Bulk CD8+ and CD4+ T cells were purified magnetically by negative isolation, whereas CD8+ TEMRA cells were enriched by FACS. Blood was collected in EDTA tubes and processed within 24 hours, with PBMCs isolated through density gradient centrifugation. PBMCs intended for TCR sequencing were cryopreserved in liquid nitrogen and thawed later in a water bath at 37 degrees C. A purity of at least 90% was achieved for sorted or isolated CD4+, CD8+ and CD8+ TEMRA cells. Of note for this clonotype: The clone's antigen remains unknown. Qualities for individual bases were not recorded, and no much larger clone is one base off.

CDR1 MGHRA and CDR2 YSYEKL were looked up in the germline V gene. The V and J ends are trimmed by 5 bases and 6 bases, leaving 21 bases between them. The CDR3 spans 16 residues, from the cysteine through the phenylalanine. Of all the DNA, just the CDR3 is kept, 48 bases in frame from base 1. Sequencing was carried out using CD4+ T cells from PBMCs. The TCR sequence derives from a human donor with Susac syndrome. Recombination connected TRBV4-1 to TRBJ2-3; the D segment cannot be called with confidence. The CDR3 reads as follows: CASSYTVGMEPDTQYF. The DNA is TGCGCCAGCAGCTACACCGTAGGGATGGAGCCTGATACGCAGTATTTT.